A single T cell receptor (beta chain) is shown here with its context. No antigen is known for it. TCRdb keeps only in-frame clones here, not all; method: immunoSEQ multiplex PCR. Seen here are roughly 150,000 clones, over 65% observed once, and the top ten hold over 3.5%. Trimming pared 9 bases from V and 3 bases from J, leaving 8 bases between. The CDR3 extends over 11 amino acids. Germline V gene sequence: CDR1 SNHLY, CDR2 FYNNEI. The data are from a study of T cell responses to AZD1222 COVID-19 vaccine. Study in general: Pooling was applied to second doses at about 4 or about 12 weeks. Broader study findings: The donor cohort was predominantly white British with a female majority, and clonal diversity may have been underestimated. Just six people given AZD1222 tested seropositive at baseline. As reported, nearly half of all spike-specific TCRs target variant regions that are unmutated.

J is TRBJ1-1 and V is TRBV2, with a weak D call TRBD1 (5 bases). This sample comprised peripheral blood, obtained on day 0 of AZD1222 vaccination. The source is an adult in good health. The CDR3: CASPRDTEAFF. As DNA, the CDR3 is TGTGCCAGTCCCAGGGACACTGAAGCTTTCTTT.